The clone carrying this T cell receptor beta chain has more than one count but fewer than ten. Method: immunoSEQ multiplex PCR; TCRdb's copy keeps in-frame clones and lacks some. This sample yields about 130,000 clones, of which around nine tenths are seen a single time; around 4.5% belongs to the top ten. This sample is part of a study of blood T cell repertoires in COVID-19. Study context: The United States, Italy and Spain supplied acute and convalescent COVID-19 samples.

From germline, CDR1 is SGHDT and CDR2 YYEEEE. The CDR3 totals 16 residues. V dropped 4 bases and J dropped 7; count of bases not matched to a gene: 13. It was during active infection that Seattle patients were enrolled and then longitudinally followed. The chain carries TRBV5-6 and TRBJ1-5, with 8 bases that match TRBD1. The sample consisted of peripheral blood. The sequence was collected from a man aged 55 to 70 with COVID-19, enrolled during active disease. In nucleotides, the CDR3 is TGTGCCAGCAGCGATAGCGGACAGGGCCAAAGACAGCCCCAGCATTTT. Translated: CASSDSGQGQRQPQHF.